This TCR beta chain was sequenced during a study of T cell responses to AZD1222 COVID-19 vaccine. Study-wide points: Donor demographics were predominantly white British with a female majority; clonal diversity may be underestimated. Close to half of spike-specific TCRs reportedly recognize unmutated variant regions.

Timing groups of about 4 and about 12 weeks for second doses were pooled. This CDR3 has 15 residues. Losses at the gene ends were 5 bases for V and 6 bases for J; bases not matched to a gene: 9. CDR1 and CDR2 (germline): SGDLS, YYNGEE. Some clones are missing from TCRdb's copy, which holds only in-frame ones; the method was immunoSEQ multiplex PCR. The sample yields about 110,000 clones, nearly 90% seen once. Concerning this clone itself: Its antigen is currently unknown.

This sample comprised peripheral blood, obtained 28 days after the second AZD1222 dose. The TCR originated in an adult who received the AZD1222 COVID-19 vaccine. V gene TRBV9 combines with J gene TRBJ2-3; 10 bases are a match to TRBD2. The CDR3 protein is CASSSGTSVSDTQYF. In nucleotides, the CDR3 is TGTGCCAGCAGTTCCGGGACTAGCGTTTCGGATACGCAGTATTTT.